Here is one T cell receptor (beta chain) with its context. This entry comes from a study of cytomegalovirus exposure and HLA in healthy donors. PCR involved 60 Vbeta and 13 Jbeta primers. Repertoires were generated with immunoSEQ multiplex PCR, while TCRdb's copy carries only in-frame clones and drops some. The sample consists of approximately 150,000 clones, roughly four fifths of them appearing once. V lost 5 bases and J 4 bases, leaving 18 bases between the germline ends. The germline gives CDR1 MNHEY, CDR2 SVGAGI. The CDR3 contains 15 residues. The V call is TRBV6-5, the J call TRBJ2-7; tentative D call: TRBD1 (7 bases). This clonotype was obtained from a man in his forties or fifties in good health and CMV-seropositive. The specimen sequenced was PBMCs. CDR3 protein: CASSPRPTGRYEQYF. CDR3 in DNA: TGTGCCAGCAGTCCCCGCCCGACAGGGAGGTACGAGCAGTACTTC.